The source of this T cell receptor (beta chain) is a study of shared clonotypes between healthy human individuals. Study observations and caveats: Clonotypes shared by all four sorted-subset donors had higher generation probabilities than non-shared clonotypes. For naive CD4 cells, 4% to 5% of clonotypes were shared across a handful of donors.

Germline V lookup: CDR1 SGDLS, CDR2 YYNGEE. V gave up 0 bases and J gave up 2 bases, with 17 bases separating them. This CDR3 is 17 amino acids long. As concerns this clone: As yet, its antigen is unknown.

Per the authors' pipeline: ImmunoSEQ yielded junction-only sequences lacking quality scores, so filtering differed. Generated by immunoSEQ multiplex PCR, the TCRdb table keeps only in-frame clones and is missing some. The DNA was the basis for D and trimming; V, J and clone size are from that table. The repertoire consists of approximately 2.5 million clones, with roughly 93% occurring once and the leading ten covering around 0.37%. The chain joins TRBV9 to TRBJ1-2; D remains ambiguous. The clonotype originates from a man younger than 35 in good health. Some clones in this sample may be carry-over from other donors' samples. The source material was naive CD4+ T cells from PBMCs. Specified subset: CD45RA+ positively selected. The CDR3 nucleotides read TGTGCCAGCAGCGTAGGTGTAGGAGCCAGCTCGAACTATGGCTACACCTTC. This sequence encodes CASSVGVGASSNYGYTF.